Sequencing of this T cell receptor beta chain was carried out in a study of shared clonotypes between healthy human individuals. The table came from immunoSEQ multiplex PCR; TCRdb's copy has only in-frame clones and leaves some out. Of approximately 710,000 clones in the sample, 90% were seen once. The V end lost 4 bases, the J end lost 7 bases, and 11 bases lay between the germline ends. The length of the CDR3 is 12 residues. The clonotype comes from a man aged 18 to 35 in good health. Some clones in this sample may be carry-over from other donors' samples. The sequenced sample was memory CD8+ T cells from PBMCs. Subset reported: CD45RO+ cells pooled with CCR7-negative TemRA cells. The rearrangement uses TRBV6-7 and TRBJ2-7; D might be TRBD2 (6 bases). TRBV6-7 is flagged as an ORF with uncertain function. The CDR3 DNA sequence: TGTGCCAGCAGTTGTAACGCGGGGGAGCAGTACTTC. Translated: CASSCNAGEQYF.